The 18 T cell receptor beta chains in this list originate from one sample, sequenced in a study of response to subunit inactivated influenza vaccine. In TCRdb, the RT-PCR reads were re-called with MiXCR into one record per CDR3 protein. The sample carries hundreds of thousands of distinct CDR3 sequences, approximately 18% recorded once. The sample here was PBMCs from blood, taken about 5 days after vaccination. These receptors came from a man in his fifties or sixties who received an inactivated influenza vaccine.

This clonotype was found a few times. This rearrangement joins TRBV15 to TRBJ2-6; the D gene is possibly TRBD1 (5 bases). Trimming cost V 1 base and J 0 bases, with 7 bases left between them. The CDR3 consists of 16 residues. Germline V gene data show CDR1 as LNHNV and CDR2 as YYDKDF (reference sequence). The CDR3 bases are TGTGCCACCAGCAGAGTCAGGGTCTCTGGGGCCAACGTCCTGACTTTC. This gives the protein CATSRVRVSGANVLTF. The full variable domain, with the rest looked up from reference TRBV15 and TRBJ2-6, is DAMVIQNPRYQVTQFGKPVTLSCSQTLNHNVMYWYQQKSSQAPKLLFHYYDKDFNNEADTPDNFQSRRPNTSFCFLDIRSPGLGDTAMYLCATSRVRVSGANVLTFGAGSRLTVL.

This chain connects TRBV2 to TRBJ2-2; 7 nucleotides line up with TRBD1. The CDR3 length is 15 residues. The V segment lost 4 bases and the J segment 6 bases; nucleotides outside the gene matches: 8. Germline V gene data show CDR1 as SNHLY and CDR2 as FYNNEI. The CDR3 protein is CASSGGRGKAGELFF. As DNA, the CDR3 is TGTGCCAGCAGTGGAGGCAGGGGGAAAGCCGGGGAGCTGTTTTTT.

This clonotype was picked up many times. J is TRBJ2-1 and V is TRBV27; no clear D. The CDR3 contains 16 residues. The V end lost 7 bases, the J end lost 9 bases, and 25 bases lay between the germline ends. Germline loops: CDR1 MNHEY, CDR2 SMNVEV (reference sequence). DNA of the CDR3: TGTGCCAGCATCCCATTTAGGTGGGCGGATTCTCCTGAGCAGTTCTTC. Protein product: CASIPFRWADSPEQFF.

The chain is built from TRBV29-1 and TRBJ2-3; 9 nucleotides match TRBD2. CDR1 SQVTM and CDR2 ANQGSEA come from the germline V gene. With V trimmed by 4 bases and J by 4 bases, 6 bases remained unmatched. The CDR3 contains 14 residues. The CDR3 nucleotides are TGCAGCGTTGGGCCTAGCGGGAAGTCAGATACGCAGTATTTT. Amino acid sequence: CSVGPSGKSDTQYF.

There are a few counts of this clonotype. The chain recombines TRBV6-5 with TRBJ2-7; TRBD2 matches 7 bases. This CDR3 region has 16 residues. Germline lookup yields CDR1 MNHEY and CDR2 SVGAGI. J gave up 2 bases and V 0 bases, and 7 bases lay outside the gene matches. This chain's CDR3 is CASSYSTGGPTYEQYF. CDR3 nucleotide sequence: TGTGCCAGCAGTTACTCGACGGGGGGTCCCACCTACGAGCAGTACTTC.

V is TRBV20-1 and J is TRBJ2-1, with TRBD2 as a possible D gene (5 bases). The V gene's germline CDR1 is DFQATT and CDR2 SNEGSKA (reference sequence). V shed 5 bases and J shed 7 bases, with 12 bases lying between them. The length of the CDR3 is 12 residues. CDR3 amino acids: CSALSSGNEQFF. Here the CDR3 DNA reads TGCAGTGCTTTGTCGTCGGGAAATGAGCAGTTCTTC.

The V gene is TRBV4-3, the J gene TRBJ1-6; D perhaps matches TRBD1 (5 bases). This CDR3 is 14 amino acids long. V shed 0 bases and J shed 14 bases, with 14 bases lying between them. Germline V CDR1 and CDR2: LGHNA, YSLEER. In nucleotides, the CDR3 is TGCGCCAGCAGCCAAGAACTAGACGGGGGAGCCCTCCACTTT. It specifies CASSQELDGGALHF.

The rearrangement uses TRBV6-1 and TRBJ2-1, with a possible D match to TRBD1 (6 bases). The germline V gene encodes CDR1 MNHNS and CDR2 SASEGT. Trimming removed 6 bases from V and 4 bases from J, with 16 bases in between. CDR3 length: 15 residues. This CDR3 reads CASSRNRVAYNEQFF. CDR3 nucleotides: TGTGCCAGCAGCCGCAACAGGGTGGCATACAATGAGCAGTTCTTC.

This clonotype was found a few times. The V and J genes are TRBV27 and TRBJ2-1; D call uncertain. V lost 4 bases to trimming and J lost 4 bases, with 11 bases between them. Germline assignment: CDR1 MNHEY and CDR2 SMNVEV (reference sequence). The CDR3 loop spans 14 amino acids. CDR3 in DNA: TGTGCCAGCAGTTCGGCGTCACCTTACAATGAGCAGTTCTTC. Translating it yields CASSSASPYNEQFF.

This chain joins TRBV7-2 and TRBJ2-3; no reliable D call. From germline, CDR1 is SGHTA and CDR2 FQGNSA. CDR3 length: 15 amino acids. Deletions cut 1 base from V and 0 bases from J, with 8 bases between. DNA of the CDR3: TGTGCCAGCAGCTTAGTACCCGTTAGCACAGATACGCAGTATTTT. Its protein product is CASSLVPVSTDTQYF.

The chain links TRBV20-1 to TRBJ2-7; TRBD1 matches 10 bases. The CDR3 is 13 amino acids. V shed 2 bases, J shed 9 bases, and the junction held 7 bases outside the gene matches. The germline gives CDR1 DFQATT, CDR2 SNEGSKA (reference sequence). Here the CDR3 reads CSARPKTGGGQYF. The CDR3 DNA follows: TGCAGTGCTAGACCCAAGACAGGGGGCGGGCAGTACTTC.

This clonotype was counted between two and nine times. The gene calls are TRBV6-1 and TRBJ2-1; the match to TRBD2 covers 11 bases. V dropped 7 bases and J dropped 7; count of bases not matched to a gene: 9. Germline lookup yields CDR1 MNHNS and CDR2 SASEGT. The CDR3 totals 15 residues. CDR3 in amino acids: CASTQLAGAGNEQFF. CDR3 coding DNA: TGTGCCAGCACCCAACTAGCGGGAGCTGGTAATGAGCAGTTCTTC.

This clonotype was detected a few times. A much larger clone differs from this one at a single base, so this may be a read error. This sequence joins TRBV4-1 and TRBJ2-5; 7 bases are shared with TRBD1. J lost 1 base, V lost 4 bases, and 3 bases had no gene match. The germline V gene encodes CDR1 MGHRA and CDR2 YSYEKL. The CDR3 has 14 amino acids. CDR3 in DNA: TGCGCCAGCAGCCGAGGGACAGCCCAAGAGACCCAGTACTTC. It translates to CASSRGTAQETQYF.

V is TRBV21-1 and J is TRBJ2-1; the table's D call, TRBD2, was not checked against the DNA. TRBV21-1 is a pseudogene locus. The CDR3 spans 15 residues. CDR3 protein: CASSRGTSGTNEQFF. The CDR3 DNA is TGTGCCAGCAGCAGGGGGACTAGCGGGACGAATGAGCAGTTCTTC.

The chain links TRBV9 to TRBJ1-3; 7 bases are a match to TRBD1. Per the germline V gene, CDR1 is SGDLS and CDR2 is YYNGEE. There are 16 residues in the CDR3. J was trimmed by 0 bases and V by 3 bases; bases with no gene match: 6. The DNA of the CDR3 is TGTGCCAGCAGCGCAAATCGGGACAGCTCTGGAAACACCATATATTTT. This encodes CASSANRDSSGNTIYF. Full variable domain (missing parts from reference TRBV9 and TRBJ1-3): DSGVTQTPKHLITATGQRVTLRCSPRSGDLSVYWYQQSLDQGLQFLIQYYNGEERAKGNILERFSAQQFPDLHSELNLSSLELGDSALYFCASSANRDSSGNTIYFGEGSWLTVV.

V is TRBV27 and J is TRBJ2-1, with 8 bases aligning to TRBD2. V dropped 4 bases and J dropped 10; count of bases not matched to a gene: 6. There are 13 residues in the CDR3. The germline V gene encodes CDR1 MNHEY and CDR2 SMNVEV (reference sequence). CDR3 residues: CASSWRGVSEQFF. As DNA, the CDR3 is TGTGCCAGCAGTTGGCGGGGGGTCTCGGAGCAGTTCTTC.

This chain uses TRBV27 with TRBJ2-1; D not certain. Trimming cost V 5 bases and J 12 bases, with 17 bases left between them. This CDR3 has 13 amino acids. Per the germline V gene, CDR1 is MNHEY and CDR2 is SMNVEV (reference sequence). CDR3 bases: TGTGCCAGCAGTCCCGGCCCGGCGCGTGGGCAGTTCTTC. It is translated as CASSPGPARGQFF.

This clonotype was seen only a few times. The rearrangement joins TRBV6-1 to TRBJ1-1; D gene unclear. Germline loops: CDR1 MNHNS, CDR2 SASEGT. There are 16 residues in the CDR3. V shed 3 bases and J shed 1 base, with 15 bases lying between them. The CDR3 loop is CASSDLFRTANTEAFF. The CDR3 DNA sequence: TGTGCCAGCAGTGACCTTTTTAGGACTGCGAACACTGAAGCTTTCTTT.